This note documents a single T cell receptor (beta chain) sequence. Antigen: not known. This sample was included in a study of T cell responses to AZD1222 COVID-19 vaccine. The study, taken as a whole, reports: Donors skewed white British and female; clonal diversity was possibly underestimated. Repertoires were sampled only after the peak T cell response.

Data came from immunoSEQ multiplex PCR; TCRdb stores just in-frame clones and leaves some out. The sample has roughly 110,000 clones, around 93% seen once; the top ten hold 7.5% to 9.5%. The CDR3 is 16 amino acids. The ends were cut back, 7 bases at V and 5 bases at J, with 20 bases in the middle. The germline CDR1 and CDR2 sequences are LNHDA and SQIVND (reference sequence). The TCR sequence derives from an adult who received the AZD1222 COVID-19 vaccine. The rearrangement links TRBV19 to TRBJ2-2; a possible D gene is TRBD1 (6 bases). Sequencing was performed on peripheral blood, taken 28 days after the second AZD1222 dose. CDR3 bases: TGTGCCAGTAAAAAACCAGGGGACGGAAGAACCGGGGAGCTGTTTTTT. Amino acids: CASKKPGDGRTGELFF.